These T cell receptor beta chains were read from a single sample in a study of early stage breast cancer tumors. TCRdb's table, derived via immunoSEQ multiplex PCR, lists solely in-frame clones and lacks some. The sample includes around 40,000 clones, 55% to 75% of them seen just once. The material sequenced was blood. These receptors all stem from a person aged 45 to 59 with breast cancer. The CDR3 runs from the conserved cysteine through the conserved F or W. D genes are given only for firm matches. Rows may omit the clone size; those that give it use once, few, many or a size class.

>TRBV14|.|many|TRBJ2-7
CASSQENRLTGHYEQYF
TGTGCCAGCAGCCAAGAAAATCGGTTGACGGGACATTACGAGCAGTACTTC
>TRBV14|TRBD2|.|TRBJ2-5
CASSPPGLAGRKTQYF
TGTGCCAGCAGCCCTCCGGGACTAGCAGGCCGCAAGACCCAGTACTTC
>TRBV6-7|TRBD1|.|TRBJ1-5
CASSYPTGNLGQPQHF
TGTGCCAGCAGTTACCCGACAGGGAATTTGGGTCAGCCCCAGCATTTT
>TRBV7-6|.|.|TRBJ2-2
CASSPGSVTGELFF
TGTGCCAGCAGCCCCGGGTCGGTCACCGGGGAGCTGTTTTTT
>TRBV5-4|TRBD2|.|TRBJ2-7
CASSLGLAGAQEQYF
TGTGCCAGCAGCCTGGGACTAGCGGGAGCACAAGAGCAGTACTTC
>TRBV10-3|TRBD1|.|TRBJ1-1
CAIRSDRDTEAFF
TGTGCCATCAGATCTGACAGGGACACTGAAGCTTTCTTT
>TRBV5-5|TRBD1|.|TRBJ1-1
CASSLNDRAYSEAFF
TGTGCCAGCAGCTTGAACGACAGGGCTTACTCTGAAGCTTTCTTT
>TRBV29-1|TRBD2|.|TRBJ2-1
CSVCTSGIGDEQFF
TGCAGCGTTTGTACTAGCGGGATAGGCGATGAGCAGTTCTTC
>TRBV5-4|.|once|TRBJ1-2
CASSERGVSLYTF
TGTGCCAGCAGCGAACGCGGGGTTTCGCTCTACACCTTC
>TRBV28|.|.|TRBJ1-2
CASSLGGGGNNYGYTF
TGTGCCAGCAGTTTGGGGGGAGGGGGGAACAACTATGGCTACACCTTC
>TRBV19|TRBD1|.|TRBJ2-2
CASHRQGANTGELFF
TGTGCCAGTCATAGACAGGGGGCGAACACCGGGGAGCTGTTTTTT
>TRBV5-1|.|.|TRBJ1-2
CASSPSRDYGYTF
TGCGCCAGCAGCCCAAGCCGGGACTATGGCTACACCTTC
>TRBV10-1|TRBD2|.|TRBJ2-1
CASSESGGNFNEQFF
TGCGCCAGCAGTGAGAGCGGGGGGAATTTCAATGAGCAGTTCTTC
>TRBV2|TRBD1|.|TRBJ2-7
CASNPGQGSSEQYF
TGTGCCAGCAATCCGGGACAGGGTAGTTCCGAGCAGTACTTC
>TRBV5-1|TRBD1|.|TRBJ1-4
CASSLGTGLNEKLFF
TGCGCCAGCAGCTTGGGGACAGGGCTTAATGAAAAACTGTTTTTT
>TRBV6-4|.|.|TRBJ1-1
CASSPAVGGITEAFF
TGTGCCAGCTCCCCCGCGGTGGGAGGGATCACTGAAGCTTTCTTT